The 26 T cell receptor beta chains in this list originate from one sample, sequenced in a study of blood T cell repertoires in COVID-19. Measured with immunoSEQ multiplex PCR; TCRdb has only the in-frame clones, and not every one. There are under 200,000 clones in the sample; about 80% occur only once, and 4% to 6.5% lies in the top ten. The sequenced sample consisted of PBMCs or T cells enriched from blood (not recorded which). These receptors were obtained from an older woman with acute COVID-19.

V usage is TRBV7-9 and J usage is TRBJ2-1; 12 bases are a match to TRBD2. The CDR3 consists of 15 residues. V was pared by 5 bases and J by 7 bases, with 6 bases of the junction left unmatched. The germline CDR1 and CDR2 sequences are SEHNR and FQNEAQ (reference sequence). The CDR3 DNA is TGTGCCAGCAGCCTTCTAGCGGGAGGGACGAATGAGCAGTTCTTC. This encodes CASSLLAGGTNEQFF.

The chain employs TRBV7-9 and TRBJ1-5; 10 bases are a match to TRBD1. The V gene end was trimmed by 1 base and the J gene end by 3 bases; junction bases not matched to a gene: 3. The CDR3 covers 16 residues. Germline V gives CDR1 SEHNR, CDR2 FQNEAQ (reference sequence). The CDR3 loop is CASSLDGTGDNQPQHF. As DNA, the CDR3 is TGTGCCAGCAGCTTAGATGGGACAGGGGACAATCAGCCCCAGCATTTT.

The genes are TRBV5-1 and TRBJ2-2, with TRBD2 matching over 9 bases. From germline, CDR1 is SGHRS and CDR2 YFSETQ. The CDR3 loop spans 15 amino acids. After removal of 4 bases from V and 6 bases from J, the junction contained 7 bases not matched to a gene. The CDR3 DNA is TGCGCCAGCAGCCTTCTAGCTAGCGGGGCCGGGGAGCTGTTTTTT. Protein sequence: CASSLLASGAGELFF.

The chain couples TRBV11-3 to TRBJ2-7, with D hard to call. Per the germline V gene, CDR1 is SGHNT and CDR2 is YENEEA. The V end lost 2 bases, the J end lost 1 base, and 12 bases lay between the germline ends. The CDR3 length is 15 residues. Here the CDR3 reads CASSLNDAVSYEQYF. The CDR3 coding sequence is TGTGCCAGCAGCTTAAATGATGCGGTATCCTACGAGCAGTACTTC.

The J gene is TRBJ2-5, the V gene TRBV11-2, with 10 bases fitting TRBD2. The CDR3 contains 15 residues. V trimming: 3 bases; J trimming: 1 base; junction bases outside the gene matches: 2. Germline-derived CDR1 and CDR2 are SGHAT and FQNNGV. The CDR3 here is CASSFSGGIQETQYF. The CDR3 DNA follows: TGTGCCAGCAGCTTTAGCGGGGGGATCCAAGAGACCCAGTACTTC.

The chain combines TRBV6-5 with TRBJ1-6; D is uncertain. The CDR3 covers 12 residues. Germline V gene lookup returns CDR1 MNHEY and CDR2 SVGAGI. V lost 2 bases to trimming and J lost 9 bases, with 5 bases between them. In nucleotides, the CDR3 is TGTGCCAGCAGTTACCGGGTTTCACCCCTCCACTTT. It specifies CASSYRVSPLHF.

This clone appeared a few times. The chain joins TRBV28 to TRBJ2-3; TRBD2 is a possible D gene (5 bases). V was trimmed by 6 bases and J by 3 bases, leaving 19 bases between them. CDR1 and CDR2 (germline): MDHEN, SYDVKM. The CDR3 is made up of 16 amino acids. CDR3 coding DNA: TGTGCCAGCAGCAAGACTATTAGATTCGCTACAGATACGCAGTATTTT. It yields the protein CASSKTIRFATDTQYF.

The V and J genes are TRBV18 and TRBJ2-5; 7 positions match TRBD2. The CDR3 runs to 13 residues. Germline lookup yields CDR1 KGHSH and CDR2 LQKENI. J lost 5 bases, V lost 4 bases, and 4 bases had no gene match. The CDR3: CASSRGGTETQYF. CDR3 coding DNA: TGTGCCAGCTCACGGGGGGGGACTGAGACCCAGTACTTC.

The chain carries TRBV2 and TRBJ2-5; tentatively, D is TRBD1 (7 bases). CDR1 is SNHLY and CDR2 is FYNNEI in the germline V gene. The CDR3 is 15 amino acids. V lost 6 bases, J lost 4 bases, and 18 bases lay in between. CDR3 in amino acids: CASSQGGYSGETQYF. The DNA for the CDR3 is TGTGCCAGCAGCCAGGGGGGATATAGCGGAGAGACCCAGTACTTC.

The chain is built from TRBV19 and TRBJ2-5; tentatively, D is TRBD2 (6 bases). This CDR3 region has 14 residues. Deletions cut 5 bases from V and 5 bases from J, with 15 bases between. CDR1 and CDR2 from the germline V gene are LNHDA and SQIVND (reference sequence). CDR3 loop: CASSPGRGRETQYF. The CDR3 coding sequence is TGTGCCAGTAGTCCTGGACGGGGGAGGGAGACCCAGTACTTC.

This clone was seen once. This chain connects TRBV6-2 or TRBV6-3 to TRBJ2-1, with 10 bases lining up with TRBD1. V gave up 0 bases and J gave up 8 bases; unmatched junction bases: 4. Germline CDR1 and CDR2: MNHEY and SVGEGT. The CDR3 runs 15 residues. The CDR3 coding sequence is TGTGCCAGCAGTTACTCGGGACAGGGGTTACATGAGCAGTTCTTC. Translation gives CASSYSGQGLHEQFF.

This chain links TRBV4-3 with TRBJ1-5; 7 positions agree with TRBD1. V was pared by 2 bases and J by 7 bases, with 5 bases of the junction left unmatched. The germline V gene encodes CDR1 LGHNA and CDR2 YSLEER. The CDR3 sequence is 14 residues long. The CDR3 DNA is TGCGCCAGCAGCCAATCGACAGGGAGCCAGCCCCAGCATTTT. It translates to CASSQSTGSQPQHF.

The chain has TRBV4-2 and TRBJ2-7; maybe TRBD2 (6 bases). V was trimmed by 3 bases and J by 2 bases, leaving 17 bases between them. The CDR3 extends over 16 amino acids. Germline V gene sequence: CDR1 LGHNA, CDR2 YNFKEQ. Here the CDR3 reads CASSQTQGLKTYEQYF. CDR3 coding DNA: TGTGCCAGCAGCCAGACCCAGGGACTCAAAACCTACGAGCAGTACTTC.

Note on this clone: The same CDR3 arises from other DNA sequences in this sample as well. The chain couples TRBV27 to TRBJ1-2; D may be TRBD1 (5 bases). Germline V gene sequence: CDR1 MNHEY, CDR2 SMNVEV (reference sequence). V lost 3 bases to trimming and J lost 1 base, with 6 bases between them. The CDR3 sequence is 13 residues long. The CDR3 coding sequence is TGTGCCAGCAGTTTGACAGTTAACTATGGCTACACCTTC. Translating it yields CASSLTVNYGYTF.

This clone appeared a single time. The chain couples TRBV7-8 to TRBJ1-4; perhaps TRBD1 as D (5 bases). The CDR3 contains 19 residues. Trimming pared 2 bases from V and 0 bases from J, leaving 19 bases between. CDR1 and CDR2 (germline): SGHVS, FQNEAQ. The CDR3 region is CASSLSRTAGFATNEKLFF. The DNA of the CDR3 is TGTGCCAGCAGCTTATCGAGAACCGCAGGGTTTGCAACTAATGAAAAACTGTTTTTT.

This clone was counted once. The chain combines TRBV9 with TRBJ1-5; D is unclear. Trimming left V 0 bases short and J 0 bases short, with 10 bases between. Germline V gives CDR1 SGDLS, CDR2 YYNGEE. CDR3 length equals 16 residues. This CDR3 reads CASSVGADYSNQPQHF. In DNA, the CDR3 is TGTGCCAGCAGCGTAGGGGCAGATTATAGCAATCAGCCCCAGCATTTT.

V and J are TRBV4-2 and TRBJ1-5; D possibly corresponds to TRBD1 (5 bases). This CDR3 region has 14 residues. V was trimmed by 5 bases and J by 0 bases, leaving 8 bases between them. Germline lookup yields CDR1 LGHNA and CDR2 YNFKEQ. The CDR3 region has the DNA TGTGCCAGCAGCTGGGGCAGTAGCAATCAGCCCCAGCATTTT. This encodes CASSWGSSNQPQHF.

This chain joins TRBV28 and TRBJ1-6; a possible D gene is TRBD1 (6 bases). The germline V gene encodes CDR1 MDHEN and CDR2 SYDVKM. The CDR3 has 16 amino acids. Trimming removed 3 bases at V and 2 bases at J, with 11 bases between. CDR3 nucleotides: TGTGCCAGCAGTTTTGACCGGGACACCTATAATTCACCCCTCCACTTT. Protein: CASSFDRDTYNSPLHF.

The chain carries TRBV7-9 and TRBJ2-3; D might be TRBD2 (5 bases). V was shortened by 7 bases and J by 4 bases, with 18 bases between the two germline ends. The CDR3 extends over 15 amino acids. Germline V gene data show CDR1 as SEHNR and CDR2 as FQNEAQ (reference sequence). CDR3 coding DNA: TGTGCCAGCACCTTCCGGGGAGACCGCGCAGATACGCAGTATTTT. This encodes CASTFRGDRADTQYF.

The chain employs TRBV19 and TRBJ1-1; no definite D call. The length of the CDR3 is 13 residues. CDR1 LNHDA and CDR2 SQIVND come from the germline V gene (reference sequence). CDR3 residues: CASGETEITEAFF. CDR3 sequence (DNA): TGTGCGAGCGGGGAGACGGAAATTACTGAAGCTTTCTTT.

The rearrangement links TRBV7-9 to TRBJ1-2, with D possibly TRBD1 on 6 matching bases. V shed 5 bases and J shed 3 bases, with 10 bases lying between them. The CDR3 is made up of 13 amino acids. Germline CDR1 and CDR2: SEHNR and FQNEAQ (reference sequence). DNA for the CDR3: TGTGCCAGCAGCCCACGGACAGACTATGGCTACACCTTC. Its translation is CASSPRTDYGYTF. Variable domain in full (rest from reference TRBV7-9 and TRBJ1-2): DTGVSQNPRHKITKRGQNVTFRCDPISEHNRLYWYRQTLGQGPEFLTYFQNEAQLEKSRLLSDRFSAERPKGSFSTLEIQRTEQGDSAMYLCASSPRTDYGYTFGSGTRLTVV.

The chain is built from TRBV2 and TRBJ2-1; TRBD2 aligns across 13 bases. This CDR3 contains 14 residues. Germline trimming cut 7 bases from V and 6 bases from J; bases unmatched to any gene: 3. Germline CDR1 SNHLY, CDR2 FYNNEI. In DNA form, the CDR3 reads TGTGCCAGCAACAGACTAGCGGGAGGCAATGAGCAGTTCTTC. It is translated as CASNRLAGGNEQFF.

CDR3 amino acids: CASSPGTGSETQYF. CDR3 bases: TGTGCCAGCAGCCCTGGGACAGGGTCAGAGACCCAGTACTTC. The rearrangement joins TRBV7-9 to TRBJ2-5, with TRBD1 identical over 9 bases. J was trimmed by 4 bases and V by 5 bases; bases with no gene match: 5. The CDR3 runs 14 residues. The germline CDR1 and CDR2 sequences are SEHNR and FQNEAQ (reference sequence).

V and J are TRBV6-2 or TRBV6-3 and TRBJ1-2; 7 bases map to TRBD1. The CDR3 is made up of 14 amino acids. Germline trimming cut 5 bases from V and 6 bases from J; bases unmatched to any gene: 9. CDR1 MNHEY and CDR2 SVGEGT come from the germline V gene. CDR3 residues: CASSPPTGWNGYTF. CDR3 in DNA: TGTGCCAGCAGTCCACCGACAGGGTGGAATGGCTACACCTTC.

This clone was found once. The chain has TRBV5-4 and TRBJ2-7, with TRBD2 identical over 8 bases. The V gene end was trimmed by 0 bases and the J gene end by 2 bases; junction bases not matched to a gene: 7. The V gene's germline CDR1 is SGHNT and CDR2 YYREEE (reference sequence). The CDR3 is 16 residues long. The CDR3 DNA reads as TGTGCCAGCAGCTTGGAGGGACTAGGGACCGCCTACGAGCAGTACGTC. As protein: CASSLEGLGTAYEQYV.

The rearrangement links TRBV30 to TRBJ2-7, with 8 bases identical to TRBD2. The CDR3 consists of 15 residues. CDR1 GTSNPN and CDR2 SVGIG come from the germline V gene (reference sequence). With V trimmed by 1 base and J by 1 base, 6 bases remained unmatched. CDR3 DNA sequence: TGTGCCTGGAGTGGTTTGCGGGAGGCTTCCTACGAGCAGTACTTC. Encoded protein: CAWSGLREASYEQYF.